The entry below gives a single T cell receptor (beta chain) sequence along with its context. TCRdb passed the RT-PCR reads through MiXCR, listing each CDR3 protein once. The sample holds about 680,000 distinct CDR3 sequences; approximately 15% are singletons and the top ten take 3% to 4.5%. Trimming pared 8 bases from V and 2 bases from J, leaving 9 bases between. In germline, CDR1 is MDHEN, CDR2 SYDVKM. This CDR3 has 13 amino acids. The source material was memory CD4+ T cells from blood. This rearrangement joins TRBV28 to TRBJ2-2; no clear D gene. The sequence was obtained from a female donor in good health, serving as a healthy control. In nucleotides, the CDR3 is TGTGCCAGCCCCAATGCAAACACCGGGGAGCTGTTTTTT. Residues: CASPNANTGELFF. Full variable domain (outside the CDR3, taken from reference TRBV28 and TRBJ2-2): DVKVTQSSRYLVKRTGEKVFLECVQDMDHENMFWYRQDPGLGLRLIYFSYDVKMKEKGDIPEGYSVSREKKERFSLILESASTNQTSMYLCASPNANTGELFFGEGSRLTVL.